This T cell receptor beta chain was sequenced for a study of blood T cell repertoires in COVID-19. Study details: The analysed material was cDNA or gDNA that came from T cells, B-cell-depleted T cells, or PBMCs.

This CDR3 has 13 amino acids. Trimming took off 5 bases at V and 5 bases at J, with 12 bases between the two ends. Germline lookup yields CDR1 SEHNR and CDR2 FQNEAQ (reference sequence). Authors' data handling: The authors estimated nucleated cell counts from reference gene primer amplification. Measured with immunoSEQ multiplex PCR; TCRdb has only the in-frame clones, and not every one. That table is the source of V, J and clone size, and D and trimming were worked out from the DNA. The sample records fewer than 150,000 clones, around 86% being singletons. The J gene is TRBJ1-1, the V gene TRBV7-9; D may be TRBD1 (5 bases). This clonotype originated in a human donor in a cohort sampled during active COVID-19. The sequenced material came from peripheral blood. CDR3 protein: CASSVGGKTEAFF. CDR3 DNA sequence: TGTGCCAGCAGCGTTGGGGGGAAGACTGAAGCTTTCTTT.